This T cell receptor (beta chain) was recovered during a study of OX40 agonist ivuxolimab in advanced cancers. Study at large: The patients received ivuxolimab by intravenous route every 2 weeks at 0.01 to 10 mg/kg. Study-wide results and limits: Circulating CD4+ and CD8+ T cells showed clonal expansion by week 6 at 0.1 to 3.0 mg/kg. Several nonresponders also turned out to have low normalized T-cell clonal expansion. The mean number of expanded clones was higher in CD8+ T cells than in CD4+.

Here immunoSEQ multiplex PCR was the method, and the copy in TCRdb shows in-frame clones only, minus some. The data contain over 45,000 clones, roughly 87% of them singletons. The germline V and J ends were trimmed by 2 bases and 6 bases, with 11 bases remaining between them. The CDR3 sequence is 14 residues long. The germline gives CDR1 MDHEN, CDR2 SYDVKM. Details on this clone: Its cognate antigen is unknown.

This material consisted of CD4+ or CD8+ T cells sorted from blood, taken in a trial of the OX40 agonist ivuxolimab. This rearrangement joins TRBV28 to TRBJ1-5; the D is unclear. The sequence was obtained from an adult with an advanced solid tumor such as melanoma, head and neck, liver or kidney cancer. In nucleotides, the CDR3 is TGTGCCAGCAGTTTAATGCAGCTATCTCAGCCCCAGCATTTT. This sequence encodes CASSLMQLSQPQHF.